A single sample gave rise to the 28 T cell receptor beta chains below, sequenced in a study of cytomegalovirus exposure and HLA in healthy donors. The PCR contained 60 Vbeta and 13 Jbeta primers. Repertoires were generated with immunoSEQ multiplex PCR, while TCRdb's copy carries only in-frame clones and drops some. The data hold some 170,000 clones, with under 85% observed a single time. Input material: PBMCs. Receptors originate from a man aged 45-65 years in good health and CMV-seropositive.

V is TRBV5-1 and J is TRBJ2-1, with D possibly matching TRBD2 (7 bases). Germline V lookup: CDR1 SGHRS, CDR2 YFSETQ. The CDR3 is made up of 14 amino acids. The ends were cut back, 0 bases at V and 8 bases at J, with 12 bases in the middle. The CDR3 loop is CASSLGRGADEQFF. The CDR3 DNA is TGCGCCAGCAGCTTGGGTCGGGGGGCGGATGAGCAGTTCTTC.

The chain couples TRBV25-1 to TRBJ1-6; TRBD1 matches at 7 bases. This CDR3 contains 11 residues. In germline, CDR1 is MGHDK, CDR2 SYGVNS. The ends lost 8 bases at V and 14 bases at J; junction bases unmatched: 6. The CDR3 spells CASFGQATLHF. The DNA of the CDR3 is TGTGCCAGCTTTGGACAGGCTACCCTCCACTTT. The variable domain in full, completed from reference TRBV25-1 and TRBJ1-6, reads EADIYQTPRYLVIGTGKKITLECSQTMGHDKMYWYQQDPGMELHLIHYSYGVNSTEKGDLSSESTVSRIRTEHFPLTLESARPSHTSQYLCASFGQATLHFGNGTRLTVT.

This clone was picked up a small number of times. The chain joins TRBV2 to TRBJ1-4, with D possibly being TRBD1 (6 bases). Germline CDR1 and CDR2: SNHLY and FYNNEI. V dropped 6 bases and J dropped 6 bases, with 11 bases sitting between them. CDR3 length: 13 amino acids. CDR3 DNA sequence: TGTGCCAGCAGAACACAGGGAGATGAAAAACTGTTTTTT. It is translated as CASRTQGDEKLFF.

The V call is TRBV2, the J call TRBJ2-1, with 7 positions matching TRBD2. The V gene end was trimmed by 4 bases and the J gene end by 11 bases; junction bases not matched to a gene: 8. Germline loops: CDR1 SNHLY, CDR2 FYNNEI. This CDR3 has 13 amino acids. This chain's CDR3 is CASSALPSGKQFF. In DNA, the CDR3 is TGTGCCAGCAGTGCTTTGCCTAGCGGAAAGCAGTTCTTC.

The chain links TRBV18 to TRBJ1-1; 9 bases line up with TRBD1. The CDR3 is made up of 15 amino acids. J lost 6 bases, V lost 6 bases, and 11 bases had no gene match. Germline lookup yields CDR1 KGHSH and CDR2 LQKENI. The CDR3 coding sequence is TGTGCCAGCTCCCTCAGACAGGGGGAAGGCTCTGAAGCTTTCTTT. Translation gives CASSLRQGEGSEAFF.

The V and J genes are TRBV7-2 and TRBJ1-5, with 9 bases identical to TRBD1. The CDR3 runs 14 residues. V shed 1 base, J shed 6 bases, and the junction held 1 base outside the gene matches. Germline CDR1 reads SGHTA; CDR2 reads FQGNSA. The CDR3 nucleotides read TGTGCCAGCAGCTTAGGACAGGGGGGTCAGCCCCAGCATTTT. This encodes CASSLGQGGQPQHF.

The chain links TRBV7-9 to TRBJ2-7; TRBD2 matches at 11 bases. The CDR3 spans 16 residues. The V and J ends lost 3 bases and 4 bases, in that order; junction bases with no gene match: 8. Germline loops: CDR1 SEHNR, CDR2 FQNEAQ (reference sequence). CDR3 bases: TGTGCCAGCAGCTTCGCCCCCGGGACTAGCGGTTACGAGCAGTACTTC. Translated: CASSFAPGTSGYEQYF.

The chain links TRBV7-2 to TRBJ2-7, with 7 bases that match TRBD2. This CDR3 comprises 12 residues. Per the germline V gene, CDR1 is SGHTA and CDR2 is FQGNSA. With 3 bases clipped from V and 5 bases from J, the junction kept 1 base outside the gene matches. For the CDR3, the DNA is TGTGCCAGCAGCTTTGGACTAGACGAGCAGTACTTC. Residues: CASSFGLDEQYF.

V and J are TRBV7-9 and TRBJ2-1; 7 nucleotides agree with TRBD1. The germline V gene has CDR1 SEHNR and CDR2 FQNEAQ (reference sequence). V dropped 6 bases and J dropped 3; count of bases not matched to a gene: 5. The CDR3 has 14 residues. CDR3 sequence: CASSWDSSYNEQFF. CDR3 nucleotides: TGTGCCAGCAGTTGGGACAGTAGCTACAATGAGCAGTTCTTC.

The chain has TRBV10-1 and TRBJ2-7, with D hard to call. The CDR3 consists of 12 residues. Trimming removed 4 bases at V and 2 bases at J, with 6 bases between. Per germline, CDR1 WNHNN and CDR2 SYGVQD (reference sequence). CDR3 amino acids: CASSVTPYEQYF. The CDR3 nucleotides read TGCGCCAGCAGTGTGACACCCTACGAGCAGTACTTC.

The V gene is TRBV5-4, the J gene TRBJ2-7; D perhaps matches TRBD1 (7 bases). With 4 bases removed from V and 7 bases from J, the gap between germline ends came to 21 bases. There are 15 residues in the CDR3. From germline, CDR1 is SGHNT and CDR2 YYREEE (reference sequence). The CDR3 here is CASSPQLGAGGEQYF. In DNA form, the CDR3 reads TGTGCCAGCAGCCCTCAACTAGGGGCAGGGGGGGAGCAGTACTTC. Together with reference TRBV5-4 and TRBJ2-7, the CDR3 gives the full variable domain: ETGVTQSPTHLIKTRGQQVTLRCSSQSGHNTVSWYQQALGQGPQFIFQYYREEENGRGNFPPRFSGLQFPNYSSELNVNALELDDSALYLCASSPQLGAGGEQYFGPGTRLTVT.

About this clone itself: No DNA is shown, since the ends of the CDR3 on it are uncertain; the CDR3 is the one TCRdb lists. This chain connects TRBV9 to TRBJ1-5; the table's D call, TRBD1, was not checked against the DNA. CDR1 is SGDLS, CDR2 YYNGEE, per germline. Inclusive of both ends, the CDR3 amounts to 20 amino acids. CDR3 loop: CAGCWTESIYTCWSNQPQHF.

CDR3 amino acids: CASSSMGGGPGRGGTEAFF. In nucleotides, the CDR3 is TGCGCCAGCAGCTCGATGGGCGGGGGGCCAGGTCGGGGTGGGACTGAAGCTTTCTTT. This chain joins TRBV5-1 and TRBJ1-1; a weak D match, TRBD1 (6 bases). The CDR3 covers 19 residues. The germline gives CDR1 SGHRS, CDR2 YFSETQ. Between the trimmed V and J ends, which lost 3 bases and 5 bases, there was a span of 29 bases.

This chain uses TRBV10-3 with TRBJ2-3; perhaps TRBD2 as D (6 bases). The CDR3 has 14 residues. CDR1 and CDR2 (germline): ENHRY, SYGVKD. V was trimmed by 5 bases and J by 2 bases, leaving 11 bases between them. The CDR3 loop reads CAISPTSHTDTQYF. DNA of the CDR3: TGTGCCATCAGTCCCACTAGCCACACAGATACGCAGTATTTT.

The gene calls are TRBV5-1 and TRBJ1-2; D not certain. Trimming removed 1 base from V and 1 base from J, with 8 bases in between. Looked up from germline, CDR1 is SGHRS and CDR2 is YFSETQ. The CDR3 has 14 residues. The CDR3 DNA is TGCGCCAGCAGCTTGCGGGGTGATAACTATGGCTACACCTTC. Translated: CASSLRGDNYGYTF.

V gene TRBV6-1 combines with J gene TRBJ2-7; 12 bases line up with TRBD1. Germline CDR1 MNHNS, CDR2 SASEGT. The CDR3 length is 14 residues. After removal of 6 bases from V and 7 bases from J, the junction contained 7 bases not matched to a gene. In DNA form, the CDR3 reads TGTGCCAGCAGCCTGGGGACAGGGGGCCTGGAGCAGTACTTC. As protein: CASSLGTGGLEQYF.

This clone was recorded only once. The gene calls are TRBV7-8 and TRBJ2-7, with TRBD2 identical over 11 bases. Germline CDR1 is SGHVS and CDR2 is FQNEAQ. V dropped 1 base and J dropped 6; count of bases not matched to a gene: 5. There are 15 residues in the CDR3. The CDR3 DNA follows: TGTGCCAGCAGCTTAGGGGGACTAGCGGTTGGCGAGCAGTACTTC. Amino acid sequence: CASSLGGLAVGEQYF. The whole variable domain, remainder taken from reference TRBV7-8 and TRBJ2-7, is GAGVSQSPRYKVAKRGQDVALRCDPISGHVSLFWYQQALGQGPEFLTYFQNEAQLDKSGLPSDRFFAERPEGSVSTLKIQRTQQEDSAVYLCASSLGGLAVGEQYFGPGTRLTVT.

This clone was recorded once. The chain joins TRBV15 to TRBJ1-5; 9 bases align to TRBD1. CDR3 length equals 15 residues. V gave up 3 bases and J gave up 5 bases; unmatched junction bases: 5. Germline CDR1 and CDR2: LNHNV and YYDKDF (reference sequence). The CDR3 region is CATSSAGQGYQPQHF. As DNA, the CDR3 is TGTGCCACCAGCAGTGCGGGACAGGGATATCAGCCCCAGCATTTT.

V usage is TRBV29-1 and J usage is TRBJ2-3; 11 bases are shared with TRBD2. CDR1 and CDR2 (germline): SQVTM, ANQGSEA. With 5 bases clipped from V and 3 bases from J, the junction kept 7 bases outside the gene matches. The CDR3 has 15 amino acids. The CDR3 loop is CSVRASGGRTDTQYF. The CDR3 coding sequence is TGCAGCGTTCGAGCTAGCGGGGGGCGAACAGATACGCAGTATTTT.

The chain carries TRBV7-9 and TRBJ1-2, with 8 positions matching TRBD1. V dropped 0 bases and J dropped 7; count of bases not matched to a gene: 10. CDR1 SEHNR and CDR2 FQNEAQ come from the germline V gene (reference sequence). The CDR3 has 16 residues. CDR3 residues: CASSLARSGGRSGYTF. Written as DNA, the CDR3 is TGTGCCAGCAGCTTAGCGAGGTCAGGGGGCAGGAGTGGCTACACCTTC.

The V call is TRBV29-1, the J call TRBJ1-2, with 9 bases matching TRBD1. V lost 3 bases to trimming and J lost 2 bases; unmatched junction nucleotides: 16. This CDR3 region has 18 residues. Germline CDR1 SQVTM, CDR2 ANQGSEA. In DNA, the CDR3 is TGCAGCGTTGATCTGTTTGTCCCGGGACAGGGCCAAAACTATGGCTACACCTTC. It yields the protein CSVDLFVPGQGQNYGYTF.

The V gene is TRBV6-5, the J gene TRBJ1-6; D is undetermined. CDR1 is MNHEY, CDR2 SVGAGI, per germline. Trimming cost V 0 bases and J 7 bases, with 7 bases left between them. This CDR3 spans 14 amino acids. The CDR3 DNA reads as TGTGCCAGCAGTTACTCGTTTCCGAATTCACCCCTCCACTTT. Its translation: CASSYSFPNSPLHF.

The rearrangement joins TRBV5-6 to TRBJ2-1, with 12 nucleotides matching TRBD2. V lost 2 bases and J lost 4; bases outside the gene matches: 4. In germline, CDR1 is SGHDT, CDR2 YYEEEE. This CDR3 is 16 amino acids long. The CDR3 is CASSFLTSGSYNEQFF. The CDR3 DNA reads TGTGCCAGCAGCTTCCTGACTAGCGGGAGTTACAATGAGCAGTTCTTC.

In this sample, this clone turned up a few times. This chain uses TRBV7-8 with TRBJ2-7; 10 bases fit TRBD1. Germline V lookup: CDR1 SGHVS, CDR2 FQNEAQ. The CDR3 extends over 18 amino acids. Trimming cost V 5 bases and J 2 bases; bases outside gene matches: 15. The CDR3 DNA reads TGTGCCAGCAGCGCGGACCGGGACAGGGGCCAACTCCCCTACGAGCAGTACTTC. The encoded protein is CASSADRDRGQLPYEQYF.

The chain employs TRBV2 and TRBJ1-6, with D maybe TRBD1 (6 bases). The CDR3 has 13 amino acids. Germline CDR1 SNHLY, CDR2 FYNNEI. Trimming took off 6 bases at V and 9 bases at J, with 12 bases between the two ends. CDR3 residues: CASRIQGRSPLHF. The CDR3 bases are TGTGCCAGCAGGATACAGGGTCGTTCACCCCTCCACTTT.

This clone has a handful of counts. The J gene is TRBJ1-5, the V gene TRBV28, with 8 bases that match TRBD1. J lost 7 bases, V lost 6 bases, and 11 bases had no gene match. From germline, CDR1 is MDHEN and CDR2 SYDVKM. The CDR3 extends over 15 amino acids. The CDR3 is CASSPRTGFDQPQHF. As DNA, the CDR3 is TGTGCCAGCAGCCCCCGGACAGGGTTCGACCAGCCCCAGCATTTT.

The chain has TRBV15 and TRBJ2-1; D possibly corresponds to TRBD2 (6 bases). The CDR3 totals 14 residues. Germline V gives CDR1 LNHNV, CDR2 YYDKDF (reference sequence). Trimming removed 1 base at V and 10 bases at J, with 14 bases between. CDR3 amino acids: CATSRVYGSPEQFF. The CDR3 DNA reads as TGTGCCACCAGCAGAGTCTACGGGAGTCCCGAGCAGTTCTTC. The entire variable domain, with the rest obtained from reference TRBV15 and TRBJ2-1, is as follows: DAMVIQNPRYQVTQFGKPVTLSCSQTLNHNVMYWYQQKSSQAPKLLFHYYDKDFNNEADTPDNFQSRRPNTSFCFLDIRSPGLGDTAMYLCATSRVYGSPEQFFGPGTRLTVL.

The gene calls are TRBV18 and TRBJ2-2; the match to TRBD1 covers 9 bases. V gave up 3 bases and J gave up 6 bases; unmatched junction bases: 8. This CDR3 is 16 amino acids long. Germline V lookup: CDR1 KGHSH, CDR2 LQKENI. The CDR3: CASSPSGQGNAGELFF. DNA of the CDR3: TGTGCCAGCTCACCTTCGGGACAGGGAAACGCCGGGGAGCTGTTTTTT.